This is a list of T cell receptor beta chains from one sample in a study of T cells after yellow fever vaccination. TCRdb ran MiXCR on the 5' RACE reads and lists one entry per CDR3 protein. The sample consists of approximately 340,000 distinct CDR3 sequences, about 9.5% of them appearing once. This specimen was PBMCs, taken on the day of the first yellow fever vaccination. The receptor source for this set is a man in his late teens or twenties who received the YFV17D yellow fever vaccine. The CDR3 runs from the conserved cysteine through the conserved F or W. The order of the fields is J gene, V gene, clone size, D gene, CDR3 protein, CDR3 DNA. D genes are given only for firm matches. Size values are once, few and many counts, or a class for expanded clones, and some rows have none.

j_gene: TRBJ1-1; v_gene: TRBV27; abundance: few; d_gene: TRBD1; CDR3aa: CASSILGQASTEAFF; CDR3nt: TGTGCCAGCAGTATCCTGGGACAGGCCAGCACTGAAGCTTTCTTT
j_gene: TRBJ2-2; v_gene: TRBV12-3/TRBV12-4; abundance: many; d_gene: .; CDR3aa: CASSLGASTGELFF; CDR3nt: TGTGCCAGCAGTTTAGGTGCCAGCACCGGGGAGCTGTTTTTT
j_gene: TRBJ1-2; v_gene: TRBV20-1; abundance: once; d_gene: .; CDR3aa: CSANQDPLGGFGYTF; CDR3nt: TGCAGTGCTAACCAGGACCCCTTGGGCGGGTTTGGCTACACCTTC
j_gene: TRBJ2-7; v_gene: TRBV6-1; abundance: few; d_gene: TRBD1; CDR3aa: CASGTGGWYEQYF; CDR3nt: TGTGCCAGCGGGACAGGGGGCTGGTACGAGCAGTACTTC
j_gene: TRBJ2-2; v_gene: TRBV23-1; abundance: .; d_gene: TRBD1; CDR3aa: CASSRGGLGQGANTGELFF; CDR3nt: TGCGCCAGCAGTCGTGGGGGCCTCGGACAGGGCGCGAACACCGGGGAGCTGTTTTTT
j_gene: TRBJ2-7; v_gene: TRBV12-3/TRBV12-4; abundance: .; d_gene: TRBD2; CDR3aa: CASSPTGLARVEQYF; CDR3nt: TGTGCCAGCAGCCCGACGGGACTAGCGCGGGTCGAGCAGTACTTC
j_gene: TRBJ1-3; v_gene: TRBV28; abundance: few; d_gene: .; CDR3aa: CASIGGWPGNTIYF; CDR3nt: TGTGCCAGCATCGGGGGGTGGCCTGGAAACACCATATATTTT
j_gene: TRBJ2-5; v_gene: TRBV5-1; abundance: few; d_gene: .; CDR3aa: CASSLGLWMETQYF; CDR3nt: TGCGCCAGCAGCTTGGGTTTATGGATGGAGACCCAGTACTTC
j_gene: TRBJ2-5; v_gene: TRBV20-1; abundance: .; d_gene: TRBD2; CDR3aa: CSAQTSGGQETQYF; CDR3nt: TGCAGTGCCCAGACTAGCGGGGGACAAGAGACCCAGTACTTC
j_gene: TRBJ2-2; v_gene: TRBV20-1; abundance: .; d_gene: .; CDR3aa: CSAGSVNTGELFF; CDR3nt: TGCAGTGCCGGGAGTGTTAACACCGGGGAGCTGTTTTTT
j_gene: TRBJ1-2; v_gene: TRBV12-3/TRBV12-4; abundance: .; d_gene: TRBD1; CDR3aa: CASSTQTGFYGYTF; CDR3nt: TGTGCCAGCAGCACGCAGACAGGGTTCTATGGCTACACCTTC
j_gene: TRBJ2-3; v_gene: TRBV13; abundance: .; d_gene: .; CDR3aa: CASSQRRGGRSSTDTQYF; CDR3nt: TGTGCCAGCAGCCAGAGAAGGGGGGGGAGGTCAAGCACAGATACGCAGTATTTT
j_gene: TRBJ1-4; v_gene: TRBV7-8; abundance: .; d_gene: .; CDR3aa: CASSPTVRVREKLFF; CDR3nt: TGTGCCAGCAGCCCGACAGTACGAGTCCGTGAAAAACTGTTTTTT
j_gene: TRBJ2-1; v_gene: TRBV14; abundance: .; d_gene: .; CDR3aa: CASSQGYDSYNEQFF; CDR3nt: TGTGCCAGCAGCCAAGGATACGACTCCTACAATGAGCAGTTCTTC
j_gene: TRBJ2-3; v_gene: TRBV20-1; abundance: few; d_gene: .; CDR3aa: CSAGSTDTQYF; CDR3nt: TGCAGTGCGGGGAGCACAGATACGCAGTATTTT
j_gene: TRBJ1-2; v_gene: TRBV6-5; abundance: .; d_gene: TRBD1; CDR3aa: CASSYSRGGSSYGYTF; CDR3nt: TGTGCCAGCAGTTACTCGAGAGGGGGCAGTAGCTATGGCTACACCTTC
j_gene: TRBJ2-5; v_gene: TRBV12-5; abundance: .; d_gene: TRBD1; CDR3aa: CASGLPPGQGKETQYF; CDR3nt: TGTGCTAGTGGTTTACCCCCGGGACAGGGGAAAGAGACCCAGTACTTC
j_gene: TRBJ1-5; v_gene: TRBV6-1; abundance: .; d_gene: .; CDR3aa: CASSLWRGPIPTHQPQHF; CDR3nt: TGTGCCAGCAGCCTATGGCGGGGCCCAATCCCGACCCATCAGCCCCAGCATTTT
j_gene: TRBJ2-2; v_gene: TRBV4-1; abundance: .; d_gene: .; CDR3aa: CASSPGLHTGELFF; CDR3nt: TGCGCCAGCAGTCCGGGGCTCCACACCGGGGAGCTGTTTTTT
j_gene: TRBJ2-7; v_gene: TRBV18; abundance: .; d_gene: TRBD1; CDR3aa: CASSMTDRAREQYF; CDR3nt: TGTGCCAGCTCGATGACGGACAGGGCGAGGGAGCAGTACTTC
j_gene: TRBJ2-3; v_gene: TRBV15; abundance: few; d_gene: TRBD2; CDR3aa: CATSGKLAGVTDTQYF; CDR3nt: TGTGCCACCAGCGGAAAGCTAGCGGGGGTCACAGATACGCAGTATTTT
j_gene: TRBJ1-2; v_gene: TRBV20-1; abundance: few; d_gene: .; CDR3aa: CSARDMTLIGYGYTF; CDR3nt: TGCAGTGCTAGAGATATGACCCTGATAGGCTATGGCTACACCTTC
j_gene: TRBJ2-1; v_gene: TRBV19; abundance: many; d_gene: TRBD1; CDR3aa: CASSTGGVGPEQFF; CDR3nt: TGTGCCAGTAGTACAGGGGGTGTAGGACCTGAGCAGTTCTTC
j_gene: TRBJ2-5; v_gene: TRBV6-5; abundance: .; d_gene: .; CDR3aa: CASSFSAGPGTQYF; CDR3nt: TGTGCCAGCAGTTTCTCCGCCGGTCCGGGGACCCAGTACTTC
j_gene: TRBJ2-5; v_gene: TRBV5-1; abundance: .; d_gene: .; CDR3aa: CASSLATGKETQYF; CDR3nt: TGCGCCAGCAGCTTGGCCACGGGAAAAGAGACCCAGTACTTC
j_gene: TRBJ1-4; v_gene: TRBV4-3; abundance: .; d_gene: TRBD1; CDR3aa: CASSQGQGTYEKLFF; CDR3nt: TGCGCCAGCAGCCAGGGACAGGGCACCTATGAAAAACTGTTTTTT
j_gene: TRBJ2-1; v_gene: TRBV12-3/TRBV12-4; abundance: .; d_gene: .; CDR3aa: CASRQNNEQFF; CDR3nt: TGTGCCAGCAGACAAAACAATGAGCAGTTCTTC
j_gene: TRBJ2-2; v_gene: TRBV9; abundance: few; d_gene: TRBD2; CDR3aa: CASSVAASGGTGELFF; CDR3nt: TGTGCCAGCAGCGTAGCGGCTAGCGGGGGAACCGGGGAGCTGTTTTTT
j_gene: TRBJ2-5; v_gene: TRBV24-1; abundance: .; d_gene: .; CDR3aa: CATSAAETQYF; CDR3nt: TGTGCCACCAGTGCCGCGGAGACCCAGTACTTC
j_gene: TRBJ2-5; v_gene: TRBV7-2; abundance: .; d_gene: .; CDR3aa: CASSAPDRAGEAQYF; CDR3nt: TGTGCCAGCAGCGCCCCGGACAGGGCGGGGGAGGCCCAGTACTTC
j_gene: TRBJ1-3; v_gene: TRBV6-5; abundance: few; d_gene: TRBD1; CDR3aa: CASSYLDRADTIYF; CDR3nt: TGTGCCAGCAGTTACCTCGACAGGGCCGACACCATATATTTT
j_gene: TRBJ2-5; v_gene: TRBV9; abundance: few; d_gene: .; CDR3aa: CASSVATKSYQETQYF; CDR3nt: TGTGCCAGCAGCGTAGCCACCAAATCATACCAAGAGACCCAGTACTTC
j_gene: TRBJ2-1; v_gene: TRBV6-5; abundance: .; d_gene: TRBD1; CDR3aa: CASSYSTGTYNEQFF; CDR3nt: TGTGCCAGCAGTTACTCGACAGGGACGTACAATGAGCAGTTCTTC